A single sample is the source of the 9 T cell receptor beta chains below, sequenced in a study of blood T cell repertoires in COVID-19. Method: immunoSEQ multiplex PCR; TCRdb's copy keeps in-frame clones and lacks some. The profile shows 80,000 to 90,000 clones, under 85% of them singletons. The source material was peripheral blood. These receptors were taken from an elderly woman with COVID-19, enrolled during active disease.

This rearrangement joins TRBV23-1 to TRBJ1-5, with 7 bases aligning to TRBD1. TRBV23-1 is assigned to the ORF class and has an uncertain function. Trimming cost V 0 bases and J 0 bases; bases outside gene matches: 8. The CDR3 is made up of 18 amino acids. CDR3 protein: CASSQSRTGRYSNQPQHF. CDR3 DNA: TGCGCCAGCAGTCAATCGAGGACAGGACGATATAGCAATCAGCCCCAGCATTTT.

This rearrangement joins TRBV28 to TRBJ2-7; 8 bases are a match to TRBD2. This CDR3 has 15 amino acids. CDR1 MDHEN and CDR2 SYDVKM come from the germline V gene. V was pared by 6 bases and J by 0 bases, with 7 bases of the junction left unmatched. CDR3 nucleotides: TGTGCCAGCAGGGCCGGGGGGGGCAACTCCTACGAGCAGTACTTC. Residues: CASRAGGGNSYEQYF.

This sequence joins TRBV28 and TRBJ1-3, with D possibly matching TRBD1 (5 bases). CDR3 length: 15 residues. The germline V gene encodes CDR1 MDHEN and CDR2 SYDVKM. Trimming removed 10 bases from V and 2 bases from J, with 18 bases in between. The chain's CDR3 is CATDLAGDPGNTIYF. CDR3 coding DNA: TGTGCCACAGATCTGGCGGGGGATCCTGGAAACACCATATATTTT.

The chain uses TRBV5-1 and TRBJ1-2; D may be TRBD1 (5 bases). Trimming pared 1 base from V and 4 bases from J, leaving 8 bases between. Germline assignment: CDR1 SGHRS and CDR2 YFSETQ. The CDR3 contains 13 residues. CDR3 bases: TGCGCCAGCAGCTTGACAGGCCTCTATGGCTACACCTTC. Its translation is CASSLTGLYGYTF.

V usage is TRBV4-1 and J usage is TRBJ2-7, with 9 bases matching TRBD2. The CDR3 length is 17 residues. The germline V gene has CDR1 MGHRA and CDR2 YSYEKL. The V gene end was trimmed by 3 bases and the J gene end by 4 bases; junction bases not matched to a gene: 13. Here the CDR3 DNA reads TGCGCCAGCAGCCACCGTCTAGCGGGACCCTATATTTACGAGCAGTACTTC. Protein: CASSHRLAGPYIYEQYF.

V is TRBV10-3 and J is TRBJ2-7, with a weak D call TRBD2 (5 bases). V lost 3 bases and J lost 4, with 16 bases in between. Germline values: CDR1 ENHRY, CDR2 SYGVKD. The CDR3 runs to 15 residues. The CDR3 spells CAISDLSLTRYEQYF. CDR3 nucleotides: TGTGCCATCAGTGATCTGTCCTTAACTAGGTACGAGCAGTACTTC.

This chain links TRBV6-5 with TRBJ2-2, with 11 bases fitting TRBD1. The germline gives CDR1 MNHEY, CDR2 SVGAGI. There are 15 residues in the CDR3. With V trimmed by 6 bases and J by 5 bases, 5 bases remained unmatched. CDR3 in DNA: TGTGCCAGCAGCCGCCGGGACAGGGGGACCGGGGAGCTGTTTTTT. Its translation is CASSRRDRGTGELFF.

Here the CDR3 reads CASSLGLGTDTQYF. CDR3 nucleotides: TGTGCCAGCAGCTTAGGGCTCGGCACAGATACGCAGTATTTT. The chain uses TRBV7-3 and TRBJ2-3; no clear D. V was clipped by 2 bases and J by 1 base, with 7 bases between them. The CDR3 is 14 residues long. CDR1 is SGHTA, CDR2 FQGTGA, per germline.

The chain couples TRBV18 to TRBJ1-2, with 11 bases aligning to TRBD1. Unmatched junction bases numbered 2, after V lost 3 bases and J lost 5 bases. CDR1 and CDR2 from the germline V gene are KGHSH and LQKENI. The CDR3 length is 14 residues. The CDR3 nucleotides are TGTGCCAGCTCACCCGGACAGGGGGCTTATGGCTACACCTTC. It is translated as CASSPGQGAYGYTF.